Only a few counts were recorded for the clone carrying this TCR beta chain. This sample was taken from a study of T cells in Graves' hyperthyroidism and ophthalmopathy. Uncontrolled infection, other autoimmune disease, pregnancy or lactation disqualified patients from enrolment. RNA transcripts yielded amplified TCR beta CDR3 regions. HTBI primers were the set used in a first-round RT-PCR of the TCR CDR3. TCRdb called the multiplex PCR reads again in MiXCR, with one record for every CDR3 protein. The sample consists of 500,000 to 650,000 distinct CDR3 sequences, 17% of them appearing once. V was trimmed by 4 bases and J by 8 bases, leaving 8 bases between them. This CDR3 is built from 12 residues. Per germline, CDR1 SEHNR and CDR2 FQNEAQ (reference sequence).

The chain couples TRBV7-9 to TRBJ1-4; D is uncertain. The receptor's source is a woman in her late teens or twenties with Graves' ophthalmopathy. The sequenced material came from blood. The CDR3 region is CASSSPREKLFF. The CDR3 nucleotides are TGTGCCAGCAGCTCCCCTCGCGAAAAACTGTTTTTT.